The 8 T cell receptor beta chains below come from one sample, sequenced in a study of technical replicates of blood from a handful of donors. The protocol was immunoSEQ multiplex PCR, while the TCRdb copy is restricted to in-frame clones and leaves out a portion. This sample has 75,000 to 95,000 clones; 85% to 95% occur once, and the top ten carry roughly 0.25%. Sequencing used T cells isolated from PBMCs. These receptor sequences come from a human donor in good health.

V is TRBV30 and J is TRBJ2-3; no definite D call. The V end lost 7 bases, the J end lost 1 base, and 15 bases lay between the germline ends. The CDR3 is 14 residues long. Germline CDR1 GTSNPN, CDR2 SVGIG (reference sequence). CDR3 nucleotide sequence: TGTGCCTTAGTGATACCGACTCGCACAGATACGCAGTATTTT. It is translated as CALVIPTRTDTQYF. Full variable domain (missing parts from reference TRBV30 and TRBJ2-3): SQTIHQWPATLVQPVGSPLSLECTVEGTSNPNLYWYRQAAGRGLQLLFYSVGIGQISSEVPQNLSASRPQDRQFILSSKKLLLSDSGFYLCALVIPTRTDTQYFGPGTRLTVL.

The J gene is TRBJ1-5, the V gene TRBV28; D is undetermined. V lost 3 bases and J 3 bases, leaving 9 bases between the germline ends. Germline-derived CDR1 and CDR2 are MDHEN and SYDVKM. The CDR3 is 14 amino acids. The CDR3 region is CASSLAQHNQPQHF. The DNA for the CDR3 is TGTGCCAGCAGTTTGGCACAGCACAATCAGCCCCAGCATTTT.

This chain links TRBV7-5 with TRBJ2-2; TRBD2 reflects the table's D call only, with no check against the DNA. TRBV7-5 is tagged as a pseudogene. There are 18 residues in the CDR3. The CDR3 sequence is CVRSSRTSGGWYTGELFF. Here the CDR3 DNA reads TGTGTCAGAAGCTCCCGGACTAGCGGGGGGTGGTACACCGGGGAGCTGTTTTTT.

The chain combines TRBV19 with TRBJ1-1; D may be TRBD1 (5 bases). Between the trimmed V and J ends, which lost 6 bases and 2 bases, there was a span of 10 bases. Germline values: CDR1 LNHDA, CDR2 SQIVND (reference sequence). This CDR3 region has 13 residues. The CDR3 reads CASRPGHNTEAFF. CDR3 bases: TGTGCCAGTAGGCCTGGACACAACACTGAAGCTTTCTTT.

The chain employs TRBV28 and TRBJ2-7, with TRBD2 matching over 13 bases. CDR1 and CDR2 (germline): MDHEN, SYDVKM. There are 16 residues in the CDR3. Trimming removed 4 bases from V and 7 bases from J; junction bases left unmatched: 10. In DNA, the CDR3 is TGTGCCAGCAGTTCGCAAAGACTAGCGGGAGGACGTGAGCAGTACTTC. This encodes CASSSQRLAGGREQYF. Supplemented by reference TRBV28 and TRBJ2-7, the full variable domain reads DVKVTQSSRYLVKRTGEKVFLECVQDMDHENMFWYRQDPGLGLRLIYFSYDVKMKEKGDIPEGYSVSREKKERFSLILESASTNQTSMYLCASSSQRLAGGREQYFGPGTRLTVT.

The V call is TRBV10-2, the J call TRBJ2-1; TRBD1 matches at 9 bases. The junction had 8 bases not matched to a gene; V was cut back by 6 bases and J by 2 bases. This CDR3 has 16 amino acids. Germline CDR1 is WSHSY and CDR2 is SAAADI. This chain's CDR3 is CASRYTGGAPYNEQFF. Written as DNA, the CDR3 is TGCGCCAGCAGATACACAGGGGGCGCGCCCTACAATGAGCAGTTCTTC.

CDR3 loop: CASSQDHQETQYF. CDR3 sequence (DNA): TGCGCCAGCAGCCAAGACCATCAAGAGACCCAGTACTTC. The rearrangement joins TRBV4-1 to TRBJ2-5; D unresolved. Germline V gene data show CDR1 as MGHRA and CDR2 as YSYEKL. The ends were cut back, 0 bases at V and 2 bases at J, with 4 bases in the middle. The CDR3 is 13 residues long.

The chain combines TRBV5-4 with TRBJ2-7, with a possible D match to TRBD1 (5 bases). CDR3 length equals 14 residues. The ends were cut back, 5 bases at V and 2 bases at J, with 14 bases in the middle. CDR1 is SGHNT and CDR2 is YYREEE in the germline V gene (reference sequence). The CDR3 coding sequence is TGTGCCAGCAGTGATAGTGGGGCCGCCTACGAGCAGTACTTC. This encodes CASSDSGAAYEQYF.